The rows below give T cell receptor beta chains drawn from one sample of a study of technical replicates of blood from a handful of donors. Repertoires were generated with immunoSEQ multiplex PCR, while TCRdb's copy carries only in-frame clones and drops some. The data show about 84,000 clones, 95% to 98% seen once. The sample consisted of T cells isolated from PBMCs. These receptors were taken from a human donor in good health. CDR3s include the opening cysteine and the closing phenylalanine or tryptophan. A D gene is named only where the DNA matches it firmly. Only some rows state a clone size, as once, few, many or a class for expanded clones.

CDR3nt: TGTGCCTGTGAAAGGACAGGGGAAGCCAAAAACATTCAGTACTTC
CDR3aa: CACERTGEAKNIQYF
j_gene: TRBJ2-4
abundance: -
v_gene: TRBV30
len: 15
d_gene: TRBD1

CDR3nt: TGCGCCAGCAGCCAAGCCTCCTATGGCTACACCTTC
CDR3aa: CASSQASYGYTF
j_gene: TRBJ1-2
abundance: -
v_gene: TRBV4-1
len: 12
d_gene: -

CDR3nt: TGTGCCAGCAGTTTATCGGCCGGCGGGACAGATACGCAGTATTTT
CDR3aa: CASSLSAGGTDTQYF
j_gene: TRBJ2-3
abundance: -
v_gene: TRBV27
len: 15
d_gene: -

CDR3nt: TGTGCCAGCAGTGAATATCCCCTAGCGGGCGCCCAAGAGACCCAGTACTTC
CDR3aa: CASSEYPLAGAQETQYF
j_gene: TRBJ2-5
abundance: -
v_gene: TRBV25-1
len: 17
d_gene: TRBD2

CDR3nt: TGTGCCAGCAGCCAGGGGGTGATTCAGCCCCAGCATTTT
CDR3aa: CASSQGVIQPQHF
j_gene: TRBJ1-5
abundance: once
v_gene: TRBV28
len: 13
d_gene: TRBD1

CDR3nt: TGTGCCAGCAAGCTTATCGGCGGTATGCAAGAGACCCAGTACTTC
CDR3aa: CASKLIGGMQETQYF
j_gene: TRBJ2-5
abundance: -
v_gene: TRBV28
len: 15
d_gene: -

CDR3nt: TGTGCCAGCCGGGACAGGGGGTACGAGCAGTACTTC
CDR3aa: CASRDRGYEQYF
j_gene: TRBJ2-7
abundance: -
v_gene: TRBV28
len: 12
d_gene: TRBD1

CDR3nt: TGTGCCATCAGTGAGGACAGGGACGGCGAGCAGTACTTC
CDR3aa: CAISEDRDGEQYF
j_gene: TRBJ2-7
abundance: -
v_gene: TRBV10-3
len: 13
d_gene: TRBD1

CDR3nt: TGTGCCAGCAGTCAGGCCGGGACTAGCGCTCGAGAGCAGTACTTC
CDR3aa: CASSQAGTSAREQYF
j_gene: TRBJ2-7
abundance: -
v_gene: TRBV2
len: 15
d_gene: TRBD2

CDR3nt: TGTGCCAGCAGCGTGACTAGCGGGAGGAATGAGCAGTTCTTC
CDR3aa: CASSVTSGRNEQFF
j_gene: TRBJ2-1
abundance: -
v_gene: TRBV7-9
len: 14
d_gene: TRBD2

CDR3nt: TGCGCCAGCAGCTTTCCAGACTTGGACAATGAGCAGTTCTTC
CDR3aa: CASSFPDLDNEQFF
j_gene: TRBJ2-1
abundance: once
v_gene: TRBV5-1
len: 14
d_gene: -

CDR3nt: TGTGCCTGGATTAGCGGGGGGGAGAATGAGCAGTTCTTC
CDR3aa: CAWISGGENEQFF
j_gene: TRBJ2-1
abundance: -
v_gene: TRBV30
len: 13
d_gene: TRBD2

CDR3nt: TGTGCCAGCAGTTTAGAGACAGGGCCCAACTATGGCTACACCTTC
CDR3aa: CASSLETGPNYGYTF
j_gene: TRBJ1-2
abundance: -
v_gene: TRBV28
len: 15
d_gene: TRBD1

CDR3nt: TGTGCCAGCAGTTACTCCGCGGGGGAGCAGCCCCAGCATTTT
CDR3aa: CASSYSAGEQPQHF
j_gene: TRBJ1-5
abundance: -
v_gene: TRBV6-5
len: 14
d_gene: -

CDR3nt: TGTGCCAGCAGAACACTCGACCACAGGGGCAGGGAGACCCAGTACTTC
CDR3aa: CASRTLDHRGRETQYF
j_gene: TRBJ2-5
abundance: -
v_gene: TRBV2
len: 16
d_gene: TRBD1

CDR3nt: TGCGCCAGCAGCCAAGAAGCAGGGATTAGCAATCAGCCCCAGCATTTT
CDR3aa: CASSQEAGISNQPQHF
j_gene: TRBJ1-5
abundance: -
v_gene: TRBV4-1
len: 16
d_gene: -

CDR3nt: TGTGCCAGCAGCTTGGGCGGGCATAATGAAAAACTGTTTTTT
CDR3aa: CASSLGGHNEKLFF
j_gene: TRBJ1-4
abundance: -
v_gene: TRBV5-5
len: 14
d_gene: -

CDR3nt: TGTGCCAGTAGGCGGACAGGGGGCGGTGATGGCTACACCTTC
CDR3aa: CASRRTGGGDGYTF
j_gene: TRBJ1-2
abundance: -
v_gene: TRBV19
len: 14
d_gene: TRBD1

CDR3nt: TGTGCCAGCACTGGGCTCGGGGGCACTGAAGCTTTCTTT
CDR3aa: CASTGLGGTEAFF
j_gene: TRBJ1-1
abundance: -
v_gene: TRBV6-4
len: 13
d_gene: -

CDR3nt: TGCGCCAGCAGCTTGGAAAGCGGGAGTAACTACAATGAGCAGTTCTTC
CDR3aa: CASSLESGSNYNEQFF
j_gene: TRBJ2-1
abundance: once
v_gene: TRBV5-1
len: 16
d_gene: TRBD2

CDR3nt: TGTGCCAGCAGTTACTCGGGGACAGGGAATTCACCCCTCCACTTT
CDR3aa: CASSYSGTGNSPLHF
j_gene: TRBJ1-6
abundance: -
v_gene: TRBV11-2
len: 15
d_gene: TRBD1

CDR3nt: TGTGCCAGCAGCCCATTGACAGGGGGGAGGACTGAAGCTTTCTTT
CDR3aa: CASSPLTGGRTEAFF
j_gene: TRBJ1-1
abundance: -
v_gene: TRBV6-5
len: 15
d_gene: TRBD1

CDR3nt: TGTGCCAGCAGCTTAGGACCAGGGGGCGGGGGCCAGCCCCAGCATTTT
CDR3aa: CASSLGPGGGGQPQHF
j_gene: TRBJ1-5
abundance: -
v_gene: TRBV7-8
len: 16
d_gene: TRBD1

CDR3nt: TGTGCCAGCTCTCGGACAGGGGGCACTTTTAACACTGAAGCTTTCTTT
CDR3aa: CASSRTGGTFNTEAFF
j_gene: TRBJ1-1
abundance: -
v_gene: TRBV18
len: 16
d_gene: TRBD1

CDR3nt: TGTGCCAGCAGCTTTCAGGGGTTTGGCACAGATACGCAGTATTTT
CDR3aa: CASSFQGFGTDTQYF
j_gene: TRBJ2-3
abundance: -
v_gene: TRBV28
len: 15
d_gene: -

CDR3nt: TGTGCCAGCCGGGACAGTTTCGCCGGGCCCCAGCATTTT
CDR3aa: CASRDSFAGPQHF
j_gene: TRBJ1-5
abundance: -
v_gene: TRBV25-1
len: 13
d_gene: TRBD1

CDR3nt: TGCGCCAGCAGTTTCACAGGGGGCGTTATCAATGAGCAGTTCTTC
CDR3aa: CASSFTGGVINEQFF
j_gene: TRBJ2-1
abundance: -
v_gene: TRBV5-1
len: 15
d_gene: TRBD1

CDR3nt: TGTGCCAGCAGCTCTACGTCAAACGGACTGTTCTTCTCAACTAATGAAAAACTGTTTTTT
CDR3aa: CASSSTSNGLFFSTNEKLFF
j_gene: TRBJ1-4
abundance: -
v_gene: TRBV5-5
len: 20
d_gene: -

CDR3nt: TGTGCCAGCAGCTTAATCTACCCCTCCGGACAGGGGCGATACAATGAGCAGTTCTTC
CDR3aa: CASSLIYPSGQGRYNEQFF
j_gene: TRBJ2-1
abundance: -
v_gene: TRBV11-2
len: 19
d_gene: TRBD1

CDR3nt: TGCGCCAGCAGCCAACCGGGACTAGCGGATGAGCAGTTCTTC
CDR3aa: CASSQPGLADEQFF
j_gene: TRBJ2-1
abundance: -
v_gene: TRBV4-1
len: 14
d_gene: TRBD2

CDR3nt: TGCGCCAGCAGCCAAGATCCAGCGGGGGGCTACGAGCAGTACTTC
CDR3aa: CASSQDPAGGYEQYF
j_gene: TRBJ2-7
abundance: -
v_gene: TRBV4-1
len: 15
d_gene: TRBD2

CDR3nt: TGTGCCAGCAGCTCACGGGGGGCTAGCACTGAAGCTTTCTTT
CDR3aa: CASSSRGASTEAFF
j_gene: TRBJ1-1
abundance: -
v_gene: TRBV11-3
len: 14
d_gene: -

CDR3nt: TGTGCCAGCAGCGTAGCAGGGACAGCAGATTCACCCCTCCACTTT
CDR3aa: CASSVAGTADSPLHF
j_gene: TRBJ1-6
abundance: -
v_gene: TRBV9
len: 15
d_gene: TRBD1

CDR3nt: TGTGCCAGCAGCATAATAGCGGGGGAGAAAACAGATACGCAGTATTTT
CDR3aa: CASSIIAGEKTDTQYF
j_gene: TRBJ2-3
abundance: -
v_gene: TRBV5-4
len: 16
d_gene: TRBD2

CDR3nt: TGTGCCAGCAGCTACCGGGGAGAGCCGTCGAACACCGGGGAGCTGTTTTTT
CDR3aa: CASSYRGEPSNTGELFF
j_gene: TRBJ2-2
abundance: -
v_gene: TRBV7-8
len: 17
d_gene: -

CDR3nt: TGTGCCAGCAGTTTAGCGTACCAAGAGACCCAGTACTTC
CDR3aa: CASSLAYQETQYF
j_gene: TRBJ2-5
abundance: -
v_gene: TRBV28
len: 13
d_gene: -

CDR3nt: TGTGCCAGCAGCCTAAGCGAATTAGGGGCCTTC
CDR3aa: CASSLSELGAF
j_gene: TRBJ1-2
abundance: -
v_gene: TRBV7-8
len: 11
d_gene: -

CDR3nt: TGTGCCAGCAGCACTGGGACTAGCGCCGGGGAGCTGTTTTTT
CDR3aa: CASSTGTSAGELFF
j_gene: TRBJ2-2
abundance: -
v_gene: TRBV11-3
len: 14
d_gene: TRBD2

CDR3nt: TGTGCCAGCAGTTACTCGCCAGGGGAGAGTGGCTACACCTTC
CDR3aa: CASSYSPGESGYTF
j_gene: TRBJ1-2
abundance: -
v_gene: TRBV6-6
len: 14
d_gene: -

CDR3nt: TGCGCCAGCAGCTGGGGGACAGGGGATAACTATGGCTACACCTTC
CDR3aa: CASSWGTGDNYGYTF
j_gene: TRBJ1-2
abundance: -
v_gene: TRBV5-1
len: 15
d_gene: TRBD1

CDR3nt: TGTGCCAGCTCACCGGGGCACTTTGGAAACACCATATATTTT
CDR3aa: CASSPGHFGNTIYF
j_gene: TRBJ1-3
abundance: -
v_gene: TRBV18
len: 14
d_gene: -

CDR3nt: TGTGCCAGCAGTTATCCCGCTCGTACGGGATCGGTCACCGGGGAGCTGTTTTTT
CDR3aa: CASSYPARTGSVTGELFF
j_gene: TRBJ2-2
abundance: -
v_gene: TRBV28
len: 18
d_gene: -

CDR3nt: TGTGCCAGCAGCTCCTGGGCAGGCGAGACTGAAGCTTTCTTT
CDR3aa: CASSSWAGETEAFF
j_gene: TRBJ1-1
abundance: -
v_gene: TRBV11-2
len: 14
d_gene: -

CDR3nt: TGTGCCAGCAGCTTATCGCGGGACAGTCATTATGGCTACACCTTC
CDR3aa: CASSLSRDSHYGYTF
j_gene: TRBJ1-2
abundance: -
v_gene: TRBV11-3
len: 15
d_gene: TRBD1

CDR3nt: TGTGCCAGCAGTTACCGGACAGGGGGGGAGCAGCCCCAGCATTTT
CDR3aa: CASSYRTGGEQPQHF
j_gene: TRBJ1-5
abundance: -
v_gene: TRBV7-2
len: 15
d_gene: TRBD1

CDR3nt: TGTGCCAGCACCCTGCCCGGGACAGGGATCTACGAGCAGTACTTC
CDR3aa: CASTLPGTGIYEQYF
j_gene: TRBJ2-7
abundance: -
v_gene: TRBV28
len: 15
d_gene: TRBD1

CDR3nt: TGCGCCAGCAGCCCGGACAGCTCCTACGAGCAGTACTTC
CDR3aa: CASSPDSSYEQYF
j_gene: TRBJ2-7
abundance: once
v_gene: TRBV5-1
len: 13
d_gene: -

CDR3nt: TGTGCTAGTGGGTTGAGTTCAGGGGACTCCTACGAGCAGTACTTC
CDR3aa: CASGLSSGDSYEQYF
j_gene: TRBJ2-7
abundance: few
v_gene: TRBV12-5
len: 15
d_gene: -

CDR3nt: TGTGCCAGCAGCTCAAAGGACAGTTTGGATGGTGAAGCTTTCTTT
CDR3aa: CASSSKDSLDGEAFF
j_gene: TRBJ1-1
abundance: -
v_gene: TRBV5-4
len: 15
d_gene: -

CDR3nt: TGTGCCAGCAGCTTGGGAGGGCTAGCGGGGGGAACCTACGAGCAGTACTTC
CDR3aa: CASSLGGLAGGTYEQYF
j_gene: TRBJ2-7
abundance: -
v_gene: TRBV5-4
len: 17
d_gene: TRBD2

CDR3nt: TGTGCCAGCAGTTCAAGCGGGAGAGGCTACGAGCAGTACTTC
CDR3aa: CASSSSGRGYEQYF
j_gene: TRBJ2-7
abundance: -
v_gene: TRBV28
len: 14
d_gene: TRBD2

CDR3nt: TGTGCCAGCAGCACGGGACTGCGAACTTTCAACTATGGCTACACCTTC
CDR3aa: CASSTGLRTFNYGYTF
j_gene: TRBJ1-2
abundance: -
v_gene: TRBV5-6
len: 16
d_gene: -

CDR3nt: TGTGCCAGCAGTGACAATCCAGGGGGCATGAACACTGAAGCTTTCTTT
CDR3aa: CASSDNPGGMNTEAFF
j_gene: TRBJ1-1
abundance: -
v_gene: TRBV6-4
len: 16
d_gene: TRBD1

CDR3nt: TGTGCCAGCAGCGCCCTAGCGGGGGGGCCTCTGATAGAGACCCAGTACTTC
CDR3aa: CASSALAGGPLIETQYF
j_gene: TRBJ2-5
abundance: -
v_gene: TRBV14
len: 17
d_gene: TRBD2

CDR3nt: TGTGCCAGCAGCTTAGAGGGAGGGGGTCAGCCCCAGCATTTT
CDR3aa: CASSLEGGGQPQHF
j_gene: TRBJ1-5
abundance: -
v_gene: TRBV7-6
len: 14
d_gene: -

CDR3nt: TGCAGCGTTGATGTCGACGGGTACGAGCAGTACTTC
CDR3aa: CSVDVDGYEQYF
j_gene: TRBJ2-7
abundance: -
v_gene: TRBV29-1
len: 12
d_gene: -

CDR3nt: TGTGCCAGCAGCCCGTGGGGGCTCTTGGAGACCCAGTACTTC
CDR3aa: CASSPWGLLETQYF
j_gene: TRBJ2-5
abundance: -
v_gene: TRBV6-5
len: 14
d_gene: -

CDR3nt: TGTGCCAGCAGCCAAGGGGGCGCTAACACTGAAGCTTTCTTT
CDR3aa: CASSQGGANTEAFF
j_gene: TRBJ1-1
abundance: once
v_gene: TRBV14
len: 14
d_gene: -

CDR3nt: TGTGCCAGCAGCGGGACAGGGAATGAGCAGTTCTTC
CDR3aa: CASSGTGNEQFF
j_gene: TRBJ2-1
abundance: -
v_gene: TRBV5-5
len: 12
d_gene: TRBD1